This TCR beta chain came from a study of T cell responses to AZD1222 COVID-19 vaccine. Study conclusions and caveats: Within unmutated variant regions lay the reported targets of nearly half of spike-specific TCRs. The study identified only five or six AZD1222 recipients as seropositive at baseline. Only after the peak T cell response were repertoires sampled.

This clone was seen once. The antigen is undetermined. Sequenced by immunoSEQ multiplex PCR; TCRdb stores in-frame clones only, minus some. This sample carries 90,000 to 100,000 clones, approximately 90% of them seen once, and the ten largest clones take over 10%. Germline-derived CDR1 and CDR2 are SNHLY and FYNNEI. V lost 5 bases to trimming and J lost 4 bases, with 18 bases between them. The CDR3 has 16 residues. The chain uses TRBV2 and TRBJ2-1; tentatively, D is TRBD2 (6 bases). The sample here was peripheral blood, taken 28 days after the second AZD1222 dose. This receptor was taken from an adult who received the AZD1222 COVID-19 vaccine. The CDR3 nucleotides read TGTGCCAGCAGTCCTCGGACCCGAGGGACTTACAATGAGCAGTTCTTC. As protein: CASSPRTRGTYNEQFF.